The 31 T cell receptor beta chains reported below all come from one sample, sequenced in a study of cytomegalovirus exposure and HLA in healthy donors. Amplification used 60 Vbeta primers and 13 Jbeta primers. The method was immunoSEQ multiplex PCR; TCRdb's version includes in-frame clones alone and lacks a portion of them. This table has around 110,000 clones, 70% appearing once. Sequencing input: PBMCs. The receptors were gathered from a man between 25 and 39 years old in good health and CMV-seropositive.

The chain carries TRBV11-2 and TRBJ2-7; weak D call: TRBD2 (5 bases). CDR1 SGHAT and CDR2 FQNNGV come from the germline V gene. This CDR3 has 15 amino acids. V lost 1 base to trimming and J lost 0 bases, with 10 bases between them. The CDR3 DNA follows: TGTGCCAGCAGCTTAGGACTACTGAGCTCCTACGAGCAGTACGTC. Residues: CASSLGLLSSYEQYV.

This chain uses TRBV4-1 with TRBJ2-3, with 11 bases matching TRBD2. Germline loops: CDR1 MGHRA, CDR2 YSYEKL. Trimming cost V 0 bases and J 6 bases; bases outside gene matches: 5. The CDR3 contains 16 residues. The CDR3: CASSQDASGGRDTQYF. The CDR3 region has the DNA TGCGCCAGCAGCCAAGATGCTAGCGGGGGGCGGGATACGCAGTATTTT.

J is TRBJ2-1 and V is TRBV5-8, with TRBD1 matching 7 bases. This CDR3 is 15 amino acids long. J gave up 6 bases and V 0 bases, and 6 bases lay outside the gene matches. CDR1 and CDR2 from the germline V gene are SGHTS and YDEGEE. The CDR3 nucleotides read TGTGCCAGCAGCTTGGACAGGGGCAGGGGCAATGAGCAGTTCTTC. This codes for CASSLDRGRGNEQFF.

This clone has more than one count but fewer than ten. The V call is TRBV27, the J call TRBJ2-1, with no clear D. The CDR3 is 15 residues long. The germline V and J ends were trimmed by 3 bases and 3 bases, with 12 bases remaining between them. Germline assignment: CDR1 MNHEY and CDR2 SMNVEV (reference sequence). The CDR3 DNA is TGTGCCAGCAGTTTCTCCCCCCCCCGCTACAATGAGCAGTTCTTC. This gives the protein CASSFSPPRYNEQFF.

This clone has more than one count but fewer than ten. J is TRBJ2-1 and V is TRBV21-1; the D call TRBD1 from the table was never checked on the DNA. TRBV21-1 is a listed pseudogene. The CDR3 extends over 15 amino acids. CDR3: CASSRAGAHSNEQFF. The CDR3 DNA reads TGTGCCAGCAGCAGGGCAGGGGCGCACAGTAATGAGCAGTTCTTC.

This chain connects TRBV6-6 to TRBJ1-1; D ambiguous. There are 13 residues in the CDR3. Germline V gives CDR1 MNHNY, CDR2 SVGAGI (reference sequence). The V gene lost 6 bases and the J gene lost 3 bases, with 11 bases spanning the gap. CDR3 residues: CASSRRRDTEAFF. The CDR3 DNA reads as TGTGCCAGCAGCCGGCGGCGGGACACTGAAGCTTTCTTT.

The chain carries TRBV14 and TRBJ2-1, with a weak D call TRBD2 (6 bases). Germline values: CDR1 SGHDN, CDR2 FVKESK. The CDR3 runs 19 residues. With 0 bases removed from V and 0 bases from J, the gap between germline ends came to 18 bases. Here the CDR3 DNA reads TGTGCCAGCAGCCAAGATTTTGAACGGGGGTCAGGCTCCTACAATGAGCAGTTCTTC. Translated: CASSQDFERGSGSYNEQFF. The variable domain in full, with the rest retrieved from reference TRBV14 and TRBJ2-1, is EAGVTQFPSHSVIEKGQTVTLRCDPISGHDNLYWYRRVMGKEIKFLLHFVKESKQDESGMPNNRFLAERTGGTYSTLKVQPAELEDSGVYFCASSQDFERGSGSYNEQFFGPGTRLTVL.

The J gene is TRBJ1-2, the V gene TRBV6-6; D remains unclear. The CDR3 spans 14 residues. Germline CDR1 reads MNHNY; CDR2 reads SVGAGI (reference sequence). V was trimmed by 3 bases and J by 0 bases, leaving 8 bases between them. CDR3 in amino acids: CASSYRGTNYGYTF. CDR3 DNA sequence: TGTGCCAGCAGTTATCGCGGGACTAACTATGGCTACACCTTC.

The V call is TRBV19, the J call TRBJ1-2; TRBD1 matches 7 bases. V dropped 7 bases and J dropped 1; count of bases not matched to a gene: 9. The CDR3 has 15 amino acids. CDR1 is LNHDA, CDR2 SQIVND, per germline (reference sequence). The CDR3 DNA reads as TGTGCCAGTACCCTCCGGGACAGAATTAACTATGGCTACACCTTC. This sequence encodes CASTLRDRINYGYTF.

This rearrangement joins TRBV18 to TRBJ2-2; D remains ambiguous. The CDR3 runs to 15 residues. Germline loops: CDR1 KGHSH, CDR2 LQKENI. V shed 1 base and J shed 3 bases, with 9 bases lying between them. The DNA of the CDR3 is TGTGCCAGCTCACCACGTTCGCGTTACACCGGGGAGCTGTTTTTT. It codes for CASSPRSRYTGELFF.

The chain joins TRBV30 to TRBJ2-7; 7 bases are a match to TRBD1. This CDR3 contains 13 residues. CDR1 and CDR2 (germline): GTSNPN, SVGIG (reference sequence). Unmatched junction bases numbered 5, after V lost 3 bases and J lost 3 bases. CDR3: CAWSRDRHYEQYF. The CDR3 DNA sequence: TGTGCCTGGAGCCGGGACAGACACTACGAGCAGTACTTC.

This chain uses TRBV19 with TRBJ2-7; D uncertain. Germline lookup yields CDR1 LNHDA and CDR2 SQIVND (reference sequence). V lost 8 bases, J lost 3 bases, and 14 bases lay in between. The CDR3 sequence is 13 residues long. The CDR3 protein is CASRARGDYEQYF. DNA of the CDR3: TGTGCCAGTCGCGCCCGCGGAGACTACGAGCAGTACTTC.

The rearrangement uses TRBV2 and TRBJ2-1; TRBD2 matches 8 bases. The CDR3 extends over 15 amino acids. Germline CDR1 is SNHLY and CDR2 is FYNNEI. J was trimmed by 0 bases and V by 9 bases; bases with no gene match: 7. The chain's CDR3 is CASLLAGSSYNEQFF. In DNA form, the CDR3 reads TGTGCCAGTTTATTAGCGGGGAGCTCCTACAATGAGCAGTTCTTC.

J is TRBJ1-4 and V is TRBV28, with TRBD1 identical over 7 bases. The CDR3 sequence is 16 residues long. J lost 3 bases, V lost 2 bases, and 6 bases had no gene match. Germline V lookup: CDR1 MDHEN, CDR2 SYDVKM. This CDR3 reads CASSLRSTGPNEKLFF. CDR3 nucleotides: TGTGCCAGCAGTTTACGATCGACAGGGCCTAATGAAAAACTGTTTTTT.

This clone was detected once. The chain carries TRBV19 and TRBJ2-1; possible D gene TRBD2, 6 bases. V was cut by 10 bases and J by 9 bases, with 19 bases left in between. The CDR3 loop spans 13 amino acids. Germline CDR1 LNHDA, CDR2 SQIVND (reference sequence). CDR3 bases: TGTGCCACCCAACCGGCCGGGGGTCGTGAGCAGTTCTTC. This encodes CATQPAGGREQFF.

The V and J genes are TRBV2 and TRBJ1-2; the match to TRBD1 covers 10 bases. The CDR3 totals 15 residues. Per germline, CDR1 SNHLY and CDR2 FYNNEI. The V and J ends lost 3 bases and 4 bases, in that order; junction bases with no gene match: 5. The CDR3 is CASSDGTGVVYGYTF. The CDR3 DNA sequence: TGTGCCAGCAGTGATGGGACAGGGGTGGTCTATGGCTACACCTTC.

The CDR3 DNA sequence: TGTGCCAGCAGCGACGGCCTTGGGACAGGGGGGACTGAAGCTTTCTTT. It yields the protein CASSDGLGTGGTEAFF. V is TRBV11-2 and J is TRBJ1-1; 11 bases match TRBD1. The CDR3 sequence is 16 residues long. Germline V gene lookup returns CDR1 SGHAT and CDR2 FQNNGV. The ends lost 5 bases at V and 5 bases at J; junction bases unmatched: 10.

The CDR3, as DNA: TGTGCCACCAGCAGAACCGGGAGCAATAGCAATCAGCCCCAGCATTTT. Its translation is CATSRTGSNSNQPQHF. V usage is TRBV15 and J usage is TRBJ1-5, with no clear D. CDR1 and CDR2 (germline): LNHNV, YYDKDF (reference sequence). The CDR3 is 16 amino acids. The V gene lost 2 bases and the J gene lost 0 bases, with 11 bases spanning the gap.

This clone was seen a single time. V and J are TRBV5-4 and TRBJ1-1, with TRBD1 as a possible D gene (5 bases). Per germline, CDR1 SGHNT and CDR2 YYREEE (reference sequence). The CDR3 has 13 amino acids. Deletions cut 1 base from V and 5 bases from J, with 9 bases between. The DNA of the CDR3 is TGTGCCAGCAGCTTGAAGGGGTGGACTGAAGCTTTCTTT. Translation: CASSLKGWTEAFF.

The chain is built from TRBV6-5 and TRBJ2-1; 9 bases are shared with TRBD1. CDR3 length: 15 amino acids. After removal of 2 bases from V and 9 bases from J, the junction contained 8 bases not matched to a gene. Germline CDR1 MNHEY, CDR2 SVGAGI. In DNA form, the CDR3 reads TGTGCCAGCAGTTACCGTGGACAGGGGATTGGTGAGCAGTTCTTC. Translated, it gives CASSYRGQGIGEQFF.

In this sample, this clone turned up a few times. CDR3: CASIRTAGHHEQYF. The DNA for the CDR3 is TGTGCCAGCATAAGGACAGCCGGACACCACGAGCAGTACTTC. The chain joins TRBV6-5 to TRBJ2-7, with D tentatively TRBD1 (6 bases). This CDR3 spans 14 amino acids. Per germline, CDR1 MNHEY and CDR2 SVGAGI. The V and J ends lost 7 bases and 5 bases respectively, with 18 bases between them.

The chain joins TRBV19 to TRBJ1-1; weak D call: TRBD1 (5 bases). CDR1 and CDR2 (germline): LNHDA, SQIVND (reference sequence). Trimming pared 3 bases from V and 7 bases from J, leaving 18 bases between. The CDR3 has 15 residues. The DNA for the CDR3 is TGTGCCAGTAGTATGGCGGGGGGAGGGGTGGATGAAGCTTTCTTT. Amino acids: CASSMAGGGVDEAFF.

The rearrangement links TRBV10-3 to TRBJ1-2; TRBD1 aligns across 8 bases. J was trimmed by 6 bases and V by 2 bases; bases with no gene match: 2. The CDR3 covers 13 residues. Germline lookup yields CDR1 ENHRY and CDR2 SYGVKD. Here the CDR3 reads CAISELTGDGYTF. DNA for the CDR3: TGTGCCATCAGTGAGCTGACAGGGGATGGCTACACCTTC.

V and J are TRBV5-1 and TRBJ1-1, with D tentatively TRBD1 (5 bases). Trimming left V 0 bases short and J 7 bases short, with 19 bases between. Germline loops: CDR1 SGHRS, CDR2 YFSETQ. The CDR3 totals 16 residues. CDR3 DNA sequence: TGCGCCAGCAGCTTGGGTCCCTTGAAGAGAGACAGTGAAGCTTTCTTT. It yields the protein CASSLGPLKRDSEAFF.

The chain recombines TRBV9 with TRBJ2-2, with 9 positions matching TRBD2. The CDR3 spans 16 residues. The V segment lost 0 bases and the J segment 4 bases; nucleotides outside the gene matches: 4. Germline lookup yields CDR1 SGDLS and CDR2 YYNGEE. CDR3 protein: CASSVGGGGGTGELFF. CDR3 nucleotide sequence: TGTGCCAGCAGCGTAGGGGGCGGGGGGGGCACCGGGGAGCTGTTTTTT.

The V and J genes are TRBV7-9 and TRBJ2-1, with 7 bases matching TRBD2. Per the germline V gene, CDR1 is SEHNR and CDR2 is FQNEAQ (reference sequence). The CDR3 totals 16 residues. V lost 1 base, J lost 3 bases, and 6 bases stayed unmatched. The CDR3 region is CASSLEWAGVYNEQFF. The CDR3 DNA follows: TGTGCCAGCAGCTTAGAGTGGGCGGGGGTCTACAATGAGCAGTTCTTC.

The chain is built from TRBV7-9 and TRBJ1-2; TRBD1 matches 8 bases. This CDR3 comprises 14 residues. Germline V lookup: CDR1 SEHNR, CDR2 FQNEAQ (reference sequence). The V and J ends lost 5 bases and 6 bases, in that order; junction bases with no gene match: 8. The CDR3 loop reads CASSPSGQGNGYTF. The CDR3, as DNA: TGTGCCAGCAGCCCCAGCGGACAGGGCAATGGCTACACCTTC.

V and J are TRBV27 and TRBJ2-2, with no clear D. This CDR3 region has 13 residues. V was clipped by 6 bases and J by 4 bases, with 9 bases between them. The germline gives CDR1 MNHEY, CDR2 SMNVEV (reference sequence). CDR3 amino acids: CASRSLSTGELFF. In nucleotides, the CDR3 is TGTGCCAGCAGGTCCTTGAGCACCGGGGAGCTGTTTTTT.

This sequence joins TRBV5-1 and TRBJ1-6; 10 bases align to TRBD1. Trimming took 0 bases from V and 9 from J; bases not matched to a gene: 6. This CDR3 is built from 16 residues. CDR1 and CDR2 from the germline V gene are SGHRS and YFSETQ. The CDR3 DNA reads TGCGCCAGCAGCTTGGAGTCCGGACAGGGGGGTTCACCCCTCCACTTT. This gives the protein CASSLESGQGGSPLHF.

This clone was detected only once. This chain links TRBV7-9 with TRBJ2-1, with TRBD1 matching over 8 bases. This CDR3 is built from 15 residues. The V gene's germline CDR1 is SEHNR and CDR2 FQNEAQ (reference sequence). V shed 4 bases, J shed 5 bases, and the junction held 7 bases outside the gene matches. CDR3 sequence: CASSSPRQGNNEQFF. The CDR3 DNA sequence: TGTGCCAGCAGCTCGCCGAGACAGGGGAACAATGAGCAGTTCTTC.

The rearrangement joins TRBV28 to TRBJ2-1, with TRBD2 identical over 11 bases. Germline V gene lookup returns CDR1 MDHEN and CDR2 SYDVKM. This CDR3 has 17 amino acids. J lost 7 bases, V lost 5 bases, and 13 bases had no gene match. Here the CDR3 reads CASSPPPGLAVRNEQFF. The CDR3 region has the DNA TGTGCCAGCAGTCCCCCGCCGGGACTAGCGGTGAGGAATGAGCAGTTCTTC.